The 30 T cell receptor beta chains listed next were all sequenced from one sample in a study of T cell responses to AZD1222 COVID-19 vaccine. Sequencing used immunoSEQ multiplex PCR; TCRdb keeps in-frame clones, though not all of them. Among 120,000 or so clones listed, 88% were seen once. Here the sequenced sample was peripheral blood, taken on day 0 of AZD1222 vaccination. These receptor sequences come from an adult in good health.

The chain carries TRBV6-6 and TRBJ2-3; possible D gene TRBD2, 5 bases. This CDR3 comprises 16 residues. Germline-derived CDR1 and CDR2 are MNHNY and SVGAGI (reference sequence). With 6 bases removed from V and 3 bases from J, the gap between germline ends came to 19 bases. CDR3 residues: CASRTAAGGFTDTQYF. The CDR3 DNA follows: TGTGCCAGCAGGACCGCGGCTGGCGGGTTTACAGATACGCAGTATTTT.

In this sample, this clone turned up a few times. The chain combines TRBV7-2 with TRBJ2-7, with a weak D call TRBD2 (6 bases). Germline V CDR1 and CDR2: SGHTA, FQGNSA. The length of the CDR3 is 14 residues. Trimming left V 4 bases short and J 2 bases short, with 12 bases between. In DNA form, the CDR3 reads TGTGCCAGCAGCTGGGTGGGACTGGCCTACGAGCAGTACTTC. This translates into CASSWVGLAYEQYF.

The chain is built from TRBV18 and TRBJ2-7; TRBD1 might be the D (6 bases). Looked up from germline, CDR1 is KGHSH and CDR2 is LQKENI. The CDR3 is 15 amino acids. The germline V and J ends were trimmed by 3 bases and 2 bases, with 14 bases remaining between them. Here the CDR3 DNA reads TGTGCCAGCTCACCCGTAACAGGGTGGGCCTACGAGCAGTACTTC. As protein: CASSPVTGWAYEQYF.

The V gene is TRBV5-1, the J gene TRBJ2-3; 14 positions match TRBD2. In germline, CDR1 is SGHRS, CDR2 YFSETQ. The CDR3 is made up of 16 amino acids. Unmatched junction bases numbered 5, after V lost 4 bases and J lost 4 bases. The CDR3 sequence is CASSPGLAGAPDTQYF. The CDR3 DNA sequence: TGCGCCAGCAGCCCGGGACTAGCGGGAGCCCCAGATACGCAGTATTTT.

This chain links TRBV6-2 or TRBV6-3 with TRBJ1-5, with D maybe TRBD1 (5 bases). The CDR3 consists of 17 residues. The ends were cut back, 4 bases at V and 5 bases at J, with 21 bases in the middle. Germline CDR1 and CDR2: MNHEY and SVGEGT. The DNA for the CDR3 is TGTGCCAGCAGTTCGGGCAGGGCTAGTGGAATACATCAGCCCCAGCATTTT. Its translation is CASSSGRASGIHQPQHF.

The chain couples TRBV7-2 to TRBJ2-1; D may be TRBD2 (5 bases). Germline V gene data show CDR1 as SGHTA and CDR2 as FQGNSA. Trimming shortened V by 5 bases and J by 2 bases, and 10 bases separated the two germline ends. The CDR3 length is 14 residues. The CDR3 sequence: CASSPTRAYNEQFF. The CDR3 DNA reads as TGTGCCAGCAGCCCAACTAGAGCCTACAATGAGCAGTTCTTC.

V gene TRBV13 combines with J gene TRBJ1-2; weak D call: TRBD1 (6 bases). The germline V and J ends were trimmed by 5 bases and 0 bases, with 16 bases remaining between them. Looked up from germline, CDR1 is PRHDT and CDR2 is FYEKMQ (reference sequence). There are 16 residues in the CDR3. The CDR3 DNA reads TGTGCCAGCAGCCGCACAGTACAGGGCGCTAACTATGGCTACACCTTC. Protein: CASSRTVQGANYGYTF. Variable domain in full (rest from reference TRBV13 and TRBJ1-2): AAGVIQSPRHLIKEKRETATLKCYPIPRHDTVYWYQQGPGQDPQFLISFYEKMQSDKGSIPDRFSAQQFSDYHSELNMSSLELGDSALYFCASSRTVQGANYGYTFGSGTRLTVV.

V is TRBV7-3 and J is TRBJ1-1; 9 nucleotides align to TRBD1. Trimming cost V 6 bases and J 9 bases; bases outside gene matches: 8. This CDR3 is built from 13 residues. Looked up from germline, CDR1 is SGHTA and CDR2 is FQGTGA. Here the CDR3 reads CASRAGTGNKAFF. The CDR3 DNA sequence: TGTGCCAGCAGAGCCGGGACAGGGAATAAAGCTTTCTTT.

Regarding this clone: This specimen includes other DNA sequences encoding the same CDR3. Written as DNA, the CDR3 is TGTGCCAGCAGCCAAGAGGGGGGACAGCCCTATAGCAATCAGCCCCAGCATTTT. Protein product: CASSQEGGQPYSNQPQHF. The rearrangement links TRBV4-2 to TRBJ1-5, with 7 bases that match TRBD1. Germline V CDR1 and CDR2: LGHNA, YNFKEQ. J gave up 0 bases and V 0 bases, and 8 bases lay outside the gene matches. CDR3 length equals 18 residues.

This rearrangement joins TRBV5-1 to TRBJ2-1; 9 nucleotides align to TRBD1. Germline V gene data show CDR1 as SGHRS and CDR2 as YFSETQ. The CDR3 contains 16 residues. The V segment lost 4 bases and the J segment 2 bases; nucleotides outside the gene matches: 7. This CDR3 is CASSAGTGGPYNEQFF. The CDR3 DNA sequence: TGCGCCAGCAGCGCGGGAACAGGGGGCCCCTACAATGAGCAGTTCTTC.

The chain recombines TRBV11-3 with TRBJ1-1; D unresolved. The ends were cut back, 3 bases at V and 4 bases at J, with 9 bases in the middle. Germline-derived CDR1 and CDR2 are SGHNT and YENEEA. The CDR3 contains 13 residues. The CDR3 protein is CASSFTIATEAFF. The DNA of the CDR3 is TGTGCCAGCAGCTTTACAATAGCCACTGAAGCTTTCTTT.

V is TRBV11-2 and J is TRBJ2-2; 8 bases map to TRBD1. Looked up from germline, CDR1 is SGHAT and CDR2 is FQNNGV. The CDR3 is made up of 14 amino acids. The trim removed 8 bases at V and 5 bases at J, leaving 7 bases unmatched. The CDR3 loop reads CASFQGAGTGELFF. CDR3 DNA sequence: TGTGCCAGCTTCCAGGGGGCTGGAACCGGGGAGCTGTTTTTT.

The genes are TRBV5-1 and TRBJ2-1; D is perhaps TRBD1 (5 bases). The CDR3 is 13 residues long. CDR1 and CDR2 from the germline V gene are SGHRS and YFSETQ. Between the trimmed V and J ends, which lost 1 base and 6 bases, there was a span of 8 bases. CDR3 in DNA: TGCGCCAGCAGCTTGCGACAGCGCAATGAGCAGTTCTTC. It specifies CASSLRQRNEQFF.

This clone was seen only a few times. The V gene is TRBV12-3 or TRBV12-4, the J gene TRBJ1-1; the D is unclear. There are 11 residues in the CDR3. Trimming cost V 3 bases and J 12 bases, with 11 bases left between them. The CDR3 is CASSFLGLPFF. The CDR3 DNA reads as TGTGCCAGCAGTTTCTTGGGTCTACCTTTCTTT.

The chain couples TRBV6-5 to TRBJ1-2; D remains ambiguous. Germline V gene lookup returns CDR1 MNHEY and CDR2 SVGAGI. Trimming pared 0 bases from V and 4 bases from J, leaving 9 bases between. CDR3 length equals 14 residues. In DNA, the CDR3 is TGTGCCAGCAGTTACTCTGGGCAGATCTATGGCTACACCTTC. This encodes CASSYSGQIYGYTF.

The chain employs TRBV5-1 and TRBJ1-1, with D unresolved. CDR1 is SGHRS, CDR2 YFSETQ, per germline. This CDR3 has 14 amino acids. V was clipped by 4 bases and J by 4 bases, with 14 bases between them. CDR3 in DNA: TGCGCCAGCAGCCTGACACCTACCGGCACTGAAGCTTTCTTT. Translation gives CASSLTPTGTEAFF.

The CDR3 loop is CSVAYGYTF. In DNA form, the CDR3 reads TGCAGCGTTGCCTATGGCTACACCTTC. The rearrangement links TRBV29-1 to TRBJ1-2; D gene ambiguous. The CDR3 runs 9 residues. V was clipped by 4 bases and J by 4 bases, with 1 base between them. Germline values: CDR1 SQVTM, CDR2 ANQGSEA.

This chain links TRBV19 with TRBJ1-1; maybe TRBD1 (5 bases). The CDR3 loop spans 13 amino acids. The V end lost 5 bases, the J end lost 0 bases, and 7 bases lay between the germline ends. Germline values: CDR1 LNHDA, CDR2 SQIVND (reference sequence). CDR3: CASSWGMNTEAFF. In nucleotides, the CDR3 is TGTGCCAGTAGTTGGGGGATGAACACTGAAGCTTTCTTT.

The chain recombines TRBV5-1 with TRBJ2-7; the D gene could be TRBD1 or TRBD2 (5 bases each). V was clipped by 7 bases and J by 3 bases, with 17 bases between them. Germline V gene lookup returns CDR1 SGHRS and CDR2 YFSETQ. The CDR3 loop spans 14 amino acids. In nucleotides, the CDR3 is TGCGCCAGCGCTCAACAGCAGGGAGTCTACGAGCAGTACTTC. Translated, it gives CASAQQQGVYEQYF.

This chain uses TRBV3-1 (or the pseudogene TRBV3-2) with TRBJ2-7; the D gene is possibly TRBD1 (6 bases). This CDR3 comprises 14 residues. The V end lost 2 bases, the J end lost 3 bases, and 11 bases lay between the germline ends. The germline V gene encodes CDR1 LGHDT and CDR2 YNNKEL (reference sequence). CDR3 nucleotide sequence: TGTGCCAGCAGCCAATTTACAGGGAACTACGAGCAGTACTTC. Amino acids: CASSQFTGNYEQYF.

V gene TRBV12-5 combines with J gene TRBJ1-5; perhaps TRBD1 as D (5 bases). CDR3 length: 12 residues. Germline-derived CDR1 and CDR2 are LGHNT and FRNRAP. V lost 4 bases to trimming and J lost 7 bases, with 8 bases between them. This CDR3 reads CASGSGGQPQHF. CDR3 coding DNA: TGTGCTAGTGGTTCCGGGGGGCAGCCCCAGCATTTT.

This clone showed up just a few times. The CDR3 DNA reads TGTGCCAGCAGCCAGGCAGGGACCTTCTTT. Its protein is CASSQAGTFF. The gene calls are TRBV3-1 (or the pseudogene TRBV3-2) and TRBJ1-1; D is possibly TRBD1 (5 bases). The CDR3 runs to 10 residues. In germline, CDR1 is LGHDT, CDR2 YNNKEL (reference sequence). Trimming removed 3 bases at V and 14 bases at J, with 10 bases between.

This rearrangement joins TRBV11-2 to TRBJ1-2, with a tentative D call TRBD1 (6 bases). Germline V lookup: CDR1 SGHAT, CDR2 FQNNGV. The CDR3 is 13 amino acids. V was shortened by 5 bases and J by 3 bases, with 10 bases between the two germline ends. The CDR3 DNA reads TGTGCCAGCAGCCGTGGGGGCTACTATGGCTACACCTTC. Translated, it gives CASSRGGYYGYTF.

V usage is TRBV4-1 and J usage is TRBJ1-3, with D unresolved. Trimming cost V 1 base and J 0 bases, with 10 bases left between them. CDR3 size: 16 residues. Germline CDR1 and CDR2: MGHRA and YSYEKL. The chain's CDR3 is CASSQANSISGNTIYF. The CDR3 DNA follows: TGCGCCAGCAGCCAAGCGAACAGCATCTCTGGAAACACCATATATTTT.

V and J are TRBV18 and TRBJ2-7; 12 positions match TRBD1. The CDR3 is 19 residues long. Germline CDR1 is KGHSH and CDR2 is LQKENI. Losses at the gene ends were 4 bases for V and 4 bases for J; bases not matched to a gene: 17. The CDR3: CASSRSGTGGLGATYEQYF. CDR3 in DNA: TGTGCCAGCTCACGCTCCGGGACAGGGGGCTTAGGGGCGACATACGAGCAGTACTTC.

This clone showed up just once. The chain carries TRBV2 and TRBJ1-3; no firm D call. Germline V gives CDR1 SNHLY, CDR2 FYNNEI. Trimming removed 7 bases at V and 0 bases at J, with 13 bases between. The CDR3 has 15 residues. As DNA, the CDR3 is TGTGCCAGCATGGACCCAGGTCACTCTGGAAACACCATATATTTT. It specifies CASMDPGHSGNTIYF.

V and J are TRBV11-3 and TRBJ1-1, with TRBD1 identical over 8 bases. The CDR3 is 14 residues long. The ends lost 2 bases at V and 5 bases at J; junction bases unmatched: 4. CDR1 is SGHNT, CDR2 YENEEA, per germline. CDR3 sequence: CASSLYRGGTEAFF. Written as DNA, the CDR3 is TGTGCCAGCAGCTTATACAGGGGGGGTACTGAAGCTTTCTTT.

This clone has a single count. This chain joins TRBV25-1 and TRBJ1-3; D call uncertain. Trimming removed 1 base at V and 8 bases at J, with 12 bases between. The length of the CDR3 is 14 residues. Germline V gene lookup returns CDR1 MGHDK and CDR2 SYGVNS. CDR3 loop: CASSEFQAGDTIYF. DNA of the CDR3: TGTGCCAGCAGTGAATTCCAGGCCGGAGACACCATATATTTT.

The chain couples TRBV18 to TRBJ1-3, with D maybe TRBD1 (5 bases). Trimming took 3 bases from V and 8 from J, leaving 17 bases between them. CDR3 length equals 15 residues. Germline lookup yields CDR1 KGHSH and CDR2 LQKENI. CDR3 DNA: TGTGCCAGCTCACCCAGAATAACAGGAGGACACACCATATATTTT. The encoded protein is CASSPRITGGHTIYF.

The sample holds one count of this clone. The rearrangement uses TRBV5-1 and TRBJ2-3, with a weak D call TRBD1 (5 bases). The CDR3 has 15 residues. Trimming pared 3 bases from V and 1 base from J, leaving 12 bases between. CDR1 SGHRS and CDR2 YFSETQ come from the germline V gene. In DNA form, the CDR3 reads TGCGCCAGCAGCTCCCAGGGAATTGGCACAGATACGCAGTATTTT. It specifies CASSSQGIGTDTQYF. Full variable domain (outside the CDR3, taken from reference TRBV5-1 and TRBJ2-3): KAGVTQTPRYLIKTRGQQVTLSCSPISGHRSVSWYQQTPGQGLQFLFEYFSETQRNKGNFPGRFSGRQFSNSRSEMNVSTLELGDSALYLCASSSQGIGTDTQYFGPGTRLTVL.